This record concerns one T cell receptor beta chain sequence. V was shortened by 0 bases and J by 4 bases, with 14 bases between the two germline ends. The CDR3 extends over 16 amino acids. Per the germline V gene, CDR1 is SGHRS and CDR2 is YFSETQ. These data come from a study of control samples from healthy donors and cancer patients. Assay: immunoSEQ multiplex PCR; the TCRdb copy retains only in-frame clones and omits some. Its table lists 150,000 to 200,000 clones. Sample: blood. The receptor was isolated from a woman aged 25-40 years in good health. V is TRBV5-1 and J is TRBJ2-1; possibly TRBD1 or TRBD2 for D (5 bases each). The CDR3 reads CASSLVRGSLYNEQFF. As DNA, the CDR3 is TGCGCCAGCAGCTTGGTGAGGGGCTCGCTTTACAATGAGCAGTTCTTC.